Shown below are 8 T cell receptor beta chains from a single sample sequenced in a study of CD8 T cells in Susac syndrome (dated by TCRdb to the late 2010s). The method was the immunoSEQ multiplex PCR assay. RNA was extracted using the RNeasy kit, and about 0.5 to 1 ug of the RNA was reverse transcribed with random hexamers. Using fastp at Q25 and MiXCR, TCRdb reprocessed the public reads and kept productive beta chains. Each CDR3 protein gets just one entry, which takes the most common genes and DNA from the rows behind it. The sample data list about 180,000 distinct CDR3 sequences, and more than 90% of these were observed just once. Approximately 0.1% of the sample is in the top ten clones. Sequencing input: CD4+ T cells from PBMCs. All receptors derive from a human donor with multiple sclerosis.

The chain carries TRBV6-2 or TRBV6-3 and TRBJ2-7; the D gene is possibly TRBD1 (6 bases). This CDR3 spans 15 amino acids. Germline V gene sequence: CDR1 MNHEY, CDR2 SVGEGT. V was trimmed by 6 bases and J by 3 bases, leaving 18 bases between them. The CDR3 sequence: CASRKWTADSYEQYF. CDR3 DNA: TGTGCCAGCAGAAAATGGACAGCCGATAGCTACGAGCAGTACTTC.

This chain links TRBV9 with TRBJ1-1, with 10 positions matching TRBD1. This CDR3 comprises 14 residues. The J segment lost 5 bases and the V segment lost 0 bases, leaving 1 base of the junction unmatched. Germline V CDR1 and CDR2: SGDLS, YYNGEE. Here the CDR3 reads CASSVGQGATEAFF. The CDR3, as DNA: TGTGCCAGCAGCGTAGGACAGGGGGCGACTGAAGCTTTCTTT.

The chain joins TRBV29-1 to TRBJ2-4; the D gene is possibly TRBD2 (7 bases). Trimming took 4 bases from V and 12 from J, leaving 13 bases between them. CDR3 size: 11 residues. CDR1 is SQVTM and CDR2 is ANQGSEA in the germline V gene. DNA for the CDR3: TGCAGCGTTGGATCCGGGGGGCGTCAGTACTTC. Translated: CSVGSGGRQYF.

The CDR3 sequence is CAWRAVGNYGYTF. The CDR3 nucleotides are TGTGCCTGGAGAGCCGTTGGTAACTATGGCTACACCTTC. The chain joins TRBV30 to TRBJ1-2; D is unclear. The CDR3 is 13 amino acids. Germline CDR1 and CDR2: GTSNPN and SVGIG (reference sequence). Trimming removed 3 bases at V and 1 base at J, with 9 bases between.

The genes are TRBV27 and TRBJ1-6, with D maybe TRBD1 (6 bases). Germline V gene lookup returns CDR1 MNHEY and CDR2 SMNVEV (reference sequence). The ends were cut back, 2 bases at V and 10 bases at J, with 9 bases in the middle. There are 13 residues in the CDR3. CDR3 bases: TGTGCCAGCAGTTTAGGGGGCGGATCACCCCTCCACTTT. Translated, it gives CASSLGGGSPLHF.

The V and J genes are TRBV29-1 and TRBJ1-1; D is undetermined. The CDR3 totals 15 residues. Looked up from germline, CDR1 is SQVTM and CDR2 is ANQGSEA. Deletions cut 0 bases from V and 0 bases from J, with 11 bases between. For the CDR3, the DNA is TGCAGCGTTGAAGATACGGGCCGCCTGAACACTGAAGCTTTCTTT. Its translation: CSVEDTGRLNTEAFF.

The chain uses TRBV9 and TRBJ1-3; 11 bases are shared with TRBD1. CDR1 is SGDLS and CDR2 is YYNGEE in the germline V gene. The CDR3 is made up of 13 amino acids. J lost 9 bases, V lost 3 bases, and 2 bases had no gene match. The CDR3 nucleotides are TGTGCCAGCAGCGACGGGACAGGGGGCACCATATATTTT. It encodes CASSDGTGGTIYF.

This sequence joins TRBV28 and TRBJ1-5; 9 bases agree with TRBD1. V was pared by 5 bases and J by 7 bases, with 12 bases of the junction left unmatched. The CDR3 is 16 amino acids. The V gene's germline CDR1 is MDHEN and CDR2 SYDVKM. CDR3 sequence (DNA): TGTGCCAGCAGTCTCTCGGGACAGGGCACAAGACAGCCCCAGCATTTT. It yields the protein CASSLSGQGTRQPQHF.